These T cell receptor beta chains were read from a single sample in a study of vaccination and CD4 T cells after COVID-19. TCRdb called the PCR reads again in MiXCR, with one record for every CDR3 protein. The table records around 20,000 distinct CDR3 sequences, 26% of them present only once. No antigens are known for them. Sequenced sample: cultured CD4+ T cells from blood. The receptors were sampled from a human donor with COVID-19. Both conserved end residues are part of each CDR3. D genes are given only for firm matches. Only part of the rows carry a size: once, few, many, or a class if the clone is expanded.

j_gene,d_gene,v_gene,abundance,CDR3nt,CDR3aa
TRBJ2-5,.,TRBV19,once,TGTGCCAGTAGTGTGCAGGTGGGGCTCCAAGAGACCCAGTACTTC,CASSVQVGLQETQYF
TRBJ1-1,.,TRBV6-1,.,TGTGCCAGCAGCCAGGGCGACACTGAAGCTTTCTTT,CASSQGDTEAFF
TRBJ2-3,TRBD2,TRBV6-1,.,TGTGCCAGCAGTGTAGGACTAGCGGGAGATACGCAGTATTTT,CASSVGLAGDTQYF
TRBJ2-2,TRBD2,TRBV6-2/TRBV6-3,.,TGTGCCAGCAGAAATAGCGGGGGGGCCCCCGGGGAGCTGTTTTTT,CASRNSGGAPGELFF
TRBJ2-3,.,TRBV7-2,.,TGTGCCAGCAGCGCCAGAGGAAATACGCAGTATTTT,CASSARGNTQYF
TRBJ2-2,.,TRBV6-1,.,TGTGCCAGCAGGGACAGACCTGAAACCGGGGAGCTGTTTTTT,CASRDRPETGELFF
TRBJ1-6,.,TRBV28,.,TGTGCCAGCATTAGCCAGCAGACGTATAATTCACCCCTCCACTTT,CASISQQTYNSPLHF
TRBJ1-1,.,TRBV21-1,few,TGTGCCAGCAGCGCCCGGACAGTGATGAACACTGAAGCTTTCTTT,CASSARTVMNTEAFF
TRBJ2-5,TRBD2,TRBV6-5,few,TGTGCCAGCAGTTACTCGGCGTCTAGCGGACAAGAGACCCAGTACTTC,CASSYSASSGQETQYF
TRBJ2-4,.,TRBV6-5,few,TGTGCCAGCAGTTACGGGGGAGCCAAAAACATTCAGTACTTC,CASSYGGAKNIQYF
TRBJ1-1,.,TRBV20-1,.,TGCAGTGCTAGAAACGAGGCAGGGTATTCGGAAGCTTTCTTT,CSARNEAGYSEAFF
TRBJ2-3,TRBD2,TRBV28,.,TGTGCCAGCAGGCCCTGGGGGACTAGCGAGGATACGCAGTATTTT,CASRPWGTSEDTQYF
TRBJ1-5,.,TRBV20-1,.,TGCAGTGCTGGAACTGATCAGCCCCAGCATTTT,CSAGTDQPQHF
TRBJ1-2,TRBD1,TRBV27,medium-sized,TGTGCCAGCAGTTTATCTCGGGACAGGGCTGGCTACACCTTC,CASSLSRDRAGYTF
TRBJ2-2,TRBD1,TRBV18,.,TGTGCCAGCGCTTATCCGGGACAGTCGAACACCGGGGAGCTGTTTTTT,CASAYPGQSNTGELFF
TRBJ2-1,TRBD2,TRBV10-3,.,TGTGCCAGCAGGCCAGATACTAGCGGGGGGGCCTACTACAATGAGCAGTTCTTC,CASRPDTSGGAYYNEQFF
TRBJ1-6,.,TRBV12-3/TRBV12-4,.,TGTGCCAGCAGGATCCGGGGGCGGGAGAATTCACCCCTCCACTTT,CASRIRGRENSPLHF
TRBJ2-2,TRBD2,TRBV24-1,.,TGTGCCACCAGAGGGACTAGCGGGGGTCGAGACACCGGGGAGCTGTTTTTT,CATRGTSGGRDTGELFF
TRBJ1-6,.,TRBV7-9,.,TGTGCCAGCAGCTTAGAACAGTATAATTCACCCCTCCACTTT,CASSLEQYNSPLHF
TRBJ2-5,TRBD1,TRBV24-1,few,TGTGCCACCAGTGATCCCCAGGGGGAATTTGGGGAGACCCAGTACTTC,CATSDPQGEFGETQYF
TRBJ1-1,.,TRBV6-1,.,TGTGCCAGCAGTGAAGCCCCAGGGCTCTCTGAAGCTTTCTTT,CASSEAPGLSEAFF
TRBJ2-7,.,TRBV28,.,TGTGCCAGCAGTTTAAGGGCCCCTGGAACGCAGTACTTC,CASSLRAPGTQYF
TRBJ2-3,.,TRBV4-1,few,TGCGCCAGCAGCCAAGAAAGGGGCCCCGCCCGCGATACGCAGTATTTT,CASSQERGPARDTQYF
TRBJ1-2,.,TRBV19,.,TGTGCCAGTCGCCCTGCCCTGACGGACTATGGCTACACCTTC,CASRPALTDYGYTF
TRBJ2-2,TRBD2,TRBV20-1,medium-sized,TGCAGTGCCCGTACTAGCGGGGCGAACACCGGGGAGCTGTTTTTT,CSARTSGANTGELFF
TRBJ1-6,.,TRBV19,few,TGTGCCAGTAGCCCGGGGGGGCGTTCACCCCTCCACTTT,CASSPGGRSPLHF
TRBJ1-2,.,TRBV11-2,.,TGTGCCAGCAGCACAGGGAACTATGGCTACACCTTC,CASSTGNYGYTF
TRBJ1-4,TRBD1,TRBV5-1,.,TGCGCCAGCAGCTTGGAGGGGGCCGGTGAAAAACTGTTTTTT,CASSLEGAGEKLFF
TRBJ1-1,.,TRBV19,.,TGTGCCAGTAGTTTCAGGACAAACACTGAAGCTTTCTTT,CASSFRTNTEAFF
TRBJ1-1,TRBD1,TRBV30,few,TGTGCCTGGTACTCCCGGGACAGGGGGCACACTGAAGCTTTCTTT,CAWYSRDRGHTEAFF
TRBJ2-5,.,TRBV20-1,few,TGCAGTGCTAGGGGTTTGCGGGGCGCCGGAGAGACCCAGTACTTC,CSARGLRGAGETQYF
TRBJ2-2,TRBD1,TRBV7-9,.,TGTGCCAGCAGCTCCGATTTGGGGGACAGGAGAAACACCGGGGAGCTGTTTTTT,CASSSDLGDRRNTGELFF
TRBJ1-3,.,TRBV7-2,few,TGTGCCAGCAGCCTTGGTCCTGGCTCTGGAAACACCATATATTTT,CASSLGPGSGNTIYF
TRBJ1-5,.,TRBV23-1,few,TGCGCCAGCAGTCAATCGACCCAGGTTTATAGCAATCAGCCCCAGCATTTT,CASSQSTQVYSNQPQHF
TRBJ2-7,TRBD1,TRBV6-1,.,TGTGCCAGCAGTGAGGGACAGGGGCGAACCTACGAGCAGTACTTC,CASSEGQGRTYEQYF
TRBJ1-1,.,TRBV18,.,TGTGCCAGCTCACCAATCGGGGTGGGGGTAACTGAAGCTTTCTTT,CASSPIGVGVTEAFF
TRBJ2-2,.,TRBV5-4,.,TGTGCCAGCAGCGTTGGGTGGGGGGAAACCGGGGAGCTGTTTTTT,CASSVGWGETGELFF
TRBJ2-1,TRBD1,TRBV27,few,TGTGCCAGCAGTTTCATCCGGGACAGGGCCTACAATGAGCAGTTCTTC,CASSFIRDRAYNEQFF
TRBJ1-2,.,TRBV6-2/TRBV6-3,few,TGTGCCAGCAGTTACGGGGGGTCCTTTTATGGCTACACCTTC,CASSYGGSFYGYTF